This T cell receptor beta chain was sequenced in a study of response to subunit inactivated influenza vaccine. This clonotype was counted only a few times. TCRdb re-called the RT-PCR reads with MiXCR, one entry per CDR3 protein. The table records a few hundred thousand distinct CDR3 sequences, roughly 12% of them present only once. V was shortened by 3 bases and J by 8 bases, with 11 bases between the two germline ends. Germline V lookup: CDR1 DFQATT, CDR2 SNEGSKA (reference sequence). The CDR3 is made up of 12 amino acids. This sample also belongs to another study, concerning T cells expressing NK-cell markers. This second study notes: TCR beta libraries carry UMIs added by 5'RACE template switching. HCMV seropositivity characterized most of the eight sequenced donors, and seronegativity one. In a group of several donors, dominant NKG2C+ clonotypes represented 1.0-7.0% of CD8+ T cells.

V gene TRBV20-1 combines with J gene TRBJ2-4; D is tentatively TRBD1 or TRBD2 (6 bases each). Sequenced material: PBMCs from blood, taken on the day of vaccination. This sequence originates from a man aged 45 to 65 who received an inactivated influenza vaccine. CDR3 DNA: TGCAGTGCTAGCGAGGGGGGTGACATTCAGTACTTC. Its translation: CSASEGGDIQYF.